Presented here are 15 T cell receptor beta chains from one specimen sequenced in a study of T cell repertoires in cytomegalovirus infection. No antigens are known for them. MiXCR, run by TCRdb on the reads, gives a single entry per CDR3 protein. The profile shows 250,000 to 300,000 distinct CDR3 sequences, around 20% of them singletons. Sequencing was performed on cultured PBMCs, taken from culture after CMV antigen stimulation. Receptor source: a human donor in good health (CMV status not recorded). Some clones in this sample may be carry-over from other donors' samples.

This clonotype was picked up a small number of times. The genes are TRBV27 and TRBJ2-1, with 8 bases matching TRBD2. Losses at the gene ends were 4 bases for V and 5 bases for J; bases not matched to a gene: 7. The CDR3 totals 15 residues. From germline, CDR1 is MNHEY and CDR2 SMNVEV (reference sequence). The CDR3 DNA sequence: TGTGCCAGCAGTTCCGCTACTAGCGGACACAATGAGCAGTTCTTC. It codes for CASSSATSGHNEQFF.

There are many counts of this clonotype. The chain joins TRBV7-2 to TRBJ1-1; D is unclear. CDR1 is SGHTA and CDR2 is FQGNSA in the germline V gene. CDR3 size: 15 residues. Trimming stripped 1 base from V and 8 bases from J, with 17 bases between. Written as DNA, the CDR3 is TGTGCCAGCAGCTTAGACTCGAGGCCAAGGAACGAAGCTTTCTTT. Translation: CASSLDSRPRNEAFF. Based on the CDR3 plus reference TRBV7-2 and TRBJ1-1, the full variable domain is GAGVSQSPSNKVTEKGKDVELRCDPISGHTALYWYRQSLGQGLEFLIYFQGNSAPDKSGLPSDRFSAERTGGSVSTLTIQRTQQEDSAVYLCASSLDSRPRNEAFFGQGTRLTVV.

This clonotype was seen only a few times. This chain connects TRBV7-2 to TRBJ2-3; D ambiguous. The germline CDR1 and CDR2 sequences are SGHTA and FQGNSA. The CDR3 runs 11 residues. V was pared by 5 bases and J by 7 bases, with 7 bases between. The CDR3 loop is CASSLGNTQYF. The CDR3 nucleotides are TGTGCCAGCAGCCTTGGGAATACGCAGTATTTT.

There are a few counts of this clonotype. The chain employs TRBV5-4 and TRBJ2-3; 7 nucleotides align to TRBD2. The CDR3 extends over 14 amino acids. CDR1 and CDR2 (germline): SGHNT, YYREEE (reference sequence). With 3 bases clipped from V and 3 bases from J, the junction kept 4 bases outside the gene matches. CDR3 region: CASSSAAGTDTQYF. The CDR3 nucleotides read TGTGCCAGCAGCTCGGCAGCGGGGACAGATACGCAGTATTTT. The full variable domain, in which reference TRBV5-4 and TRBJ2-3 provide the parts outside the CDR3, is ETGVTQSPTHLIKTRGQQVTLRCSSQSGHNTVSWYQQALGQGPQFIFQYYREEENGRGNFPPRFSGLQFPNYSSELNVNALELDDSALYLCASSSAAGTDTQYFGPGTRLTVL.

The gene calls are TRBV23-1 and TRBJ2-7; D call uncertain. TRBV23-1 is assigned to the ORF class and has an uncertain function. The CDR3 is 13 amino acids. The V end lost 6 bases, the J end lost 5 bases, and 14 bases lay between the germline ends. CDR3 protein: CASSGALGNEQYV. The CDR3 DNA sequence: TGCGCCAGCAGCGGAGCGCTGGGCAACGAGCAGTACGTC.

The J gene is TRBJ1-2, the V gene TRBV12-3 or TRBV12-4, with 8 positions matching TRBD1. This CDR3 has 13 residues. V shed 6 bases and J 3 bases; nucleotides not matched to a gene: 3. CDR3 sequence reads: CASRGTGYYGYTF. CDR3 sequence (DNA): TGTGCCAGCAGAGGGACAGGCTACTATGGCTACACCTTC.

This clonotype was seen repeatedly, ten times or more. As DNA, the CDR3 is TGTGCCAGCAGCTTAGCTCCAGGGACCTACGAGCAGTACGTC. This encodes CASSLAPGTYEQYV. V usage is TRBV7-2 and J usage is TRBJ2-7, with D possibly TRBD1 on 5 matching bases. The V end lost 0 bases, the J end lost 2 bases, and 8 bases lay between the germline ends. Looked up from germline, CDR1 is SGHTA and CDR2 is FQGNSA. The CDR3 consists of 14 residues.

This clonotype was seen many times. The rearrangement uses TRBV6-5 and TRBJ2-7; the match to TRBD2 covers 13 bases. There are 16 residues in the CDR3. V shed 2 bases and J 7 bases; nucleotides not matched to a gene: 8. Germline CDR1 MNHEY, CDR2 SVGAGI. The CDR3 DNA sequence: TGTGCCAGCAGTTACCTACTAGCGGGAGGGCCCCGAGAGCAGTACGTC. It is translated as CASSYLLAGGPREQYV.

The chain recombines TRBV11-3 with TRBJ1-2; unclear D gene. V lost 1 base, J lost 0 bases, and 21 bases lay in between. This CDR3 contains 19 residues. The germline gives CDR1 SGHNT, CDR2 YENEEA. As DNA, the CDR3 is TGTGCCAGCAGCTTAGGGGTTCGGGCCATGACTGGGGCTAACTATGGCTACACCTTC. It specifies CASSLGVRAMTGANYGYTF.

This clonotype appeared a few times. The V call is TRBV6-6, the J call TRBJ2-3; no clear D. This CDR3 has 15 residues. Trimming shortened V by 0 bases and J by 4 bases, and 11 bases separated the two germline ends. Germline CDR1 and CDR2: MNHNY and SVGAGI (reference sequence). The CDR3 bases are TGTGCCAGCAGTTACTCGACTTCGATTTCAGATACGCAGTATTTT. Its translation is CASSYSTSISDTQYF.

The DNA of the CDR3 is TGTGCCAGCAGCCACGTCAGGGATAGGACGAACTATGGCTACACCTTC. This sequence encodes CASSHVRDRTNYGYTF. The chain has TRBV7-6 and TRBJ1-2; perhaps TRBD1 as D (5 bases). The V end lost 5 bases, the J end lost 2 bases, and 18 bases lay between the germline ends. This CDR3 spans 16 amino acids. Germline CDR1 and CDR2: SGHVS and FNYEAQ.

This clonotype was found many times. This chain links TRBV6-1 with TRBJ1-4; 7 positions match TRBD1. V trimming: 5 bases; J trimming: 8 bases; junction bases outside the gene matches: 8. This CDR3 is 14 amino acids long. Germline lookup yields CDR1 MNHNS and CDR2 SASEGT. CDR3 in amino acids: CASSPTGLGEKLFF. CDR3 sequence (DNA): TGTGCCAGCAGTCCGACAGGGCTGGGAGAAAAACTGTTTTTT.

The chain has TRBV29-1 and TRBJ2-5; 9 positions match TRBD1. Trimming at V came to 2 bases and at J to 4 bases, leaving 8 bases not matched to a gene. CDR3 length equals 15 residues. The germline CDR1 and CDR2 sequences are SQVTM and ANQGSEA. As DNA, the CDR3 is TGCAGCGTTGAACCAGACAGGGGGAGGTCAGAGACCCAGTACTTC. This gives the protein CSVEPDRGRSETQYF.

This clonotype was found a few times. The chain has TRBV4-1 and TRBJ2-6; no clear D. The CDR3 is 16 residues long. Trimming stripped 4 bases from V and 1 base from J, with 11 bases between. Germline V lookup: CDR1 MGHRA, CDR2 YSYEKL. CDR3 amino acids: CASSPLVVSGANVLTF. DNA of the CDR3: TGCGCCAGCAGCCCCCTCGTGGTATCTGGGGCCAACGTCCTGACTTTC.

The table lists this clonotype with a few counts. The chain recombines TRBV19 with TRBJ2-6, with D unresolved. The CDR3 loop spans 16 amino acids. Germline-derived CDR1 and CDR2 are LNHDA and SQIVND (reference sequence). Trimming pared 3 bases from V and 0 bases from J, leaving 9 bases between. CDR3 sequence reads: CASSIGQHSGANVLTF. The DNA of the CDR3 is TGTGCCAGTAGTATTGGGCAGCACTCTGGGGCCAACGTCCTGACTTTC.